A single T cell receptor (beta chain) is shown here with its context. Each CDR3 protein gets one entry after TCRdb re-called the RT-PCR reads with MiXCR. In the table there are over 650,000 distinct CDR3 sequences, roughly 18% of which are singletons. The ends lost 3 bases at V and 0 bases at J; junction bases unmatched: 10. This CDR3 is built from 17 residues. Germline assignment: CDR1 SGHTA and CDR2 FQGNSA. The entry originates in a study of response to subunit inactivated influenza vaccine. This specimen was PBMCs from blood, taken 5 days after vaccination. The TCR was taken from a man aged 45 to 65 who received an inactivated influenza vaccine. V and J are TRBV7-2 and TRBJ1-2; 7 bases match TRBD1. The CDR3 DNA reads TGTGCCAGCAGCTTCCGACAGGGAAAGAAGTCTAACTATGGCTACACCTTC. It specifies CASSFRQGKKSNYGYTF.